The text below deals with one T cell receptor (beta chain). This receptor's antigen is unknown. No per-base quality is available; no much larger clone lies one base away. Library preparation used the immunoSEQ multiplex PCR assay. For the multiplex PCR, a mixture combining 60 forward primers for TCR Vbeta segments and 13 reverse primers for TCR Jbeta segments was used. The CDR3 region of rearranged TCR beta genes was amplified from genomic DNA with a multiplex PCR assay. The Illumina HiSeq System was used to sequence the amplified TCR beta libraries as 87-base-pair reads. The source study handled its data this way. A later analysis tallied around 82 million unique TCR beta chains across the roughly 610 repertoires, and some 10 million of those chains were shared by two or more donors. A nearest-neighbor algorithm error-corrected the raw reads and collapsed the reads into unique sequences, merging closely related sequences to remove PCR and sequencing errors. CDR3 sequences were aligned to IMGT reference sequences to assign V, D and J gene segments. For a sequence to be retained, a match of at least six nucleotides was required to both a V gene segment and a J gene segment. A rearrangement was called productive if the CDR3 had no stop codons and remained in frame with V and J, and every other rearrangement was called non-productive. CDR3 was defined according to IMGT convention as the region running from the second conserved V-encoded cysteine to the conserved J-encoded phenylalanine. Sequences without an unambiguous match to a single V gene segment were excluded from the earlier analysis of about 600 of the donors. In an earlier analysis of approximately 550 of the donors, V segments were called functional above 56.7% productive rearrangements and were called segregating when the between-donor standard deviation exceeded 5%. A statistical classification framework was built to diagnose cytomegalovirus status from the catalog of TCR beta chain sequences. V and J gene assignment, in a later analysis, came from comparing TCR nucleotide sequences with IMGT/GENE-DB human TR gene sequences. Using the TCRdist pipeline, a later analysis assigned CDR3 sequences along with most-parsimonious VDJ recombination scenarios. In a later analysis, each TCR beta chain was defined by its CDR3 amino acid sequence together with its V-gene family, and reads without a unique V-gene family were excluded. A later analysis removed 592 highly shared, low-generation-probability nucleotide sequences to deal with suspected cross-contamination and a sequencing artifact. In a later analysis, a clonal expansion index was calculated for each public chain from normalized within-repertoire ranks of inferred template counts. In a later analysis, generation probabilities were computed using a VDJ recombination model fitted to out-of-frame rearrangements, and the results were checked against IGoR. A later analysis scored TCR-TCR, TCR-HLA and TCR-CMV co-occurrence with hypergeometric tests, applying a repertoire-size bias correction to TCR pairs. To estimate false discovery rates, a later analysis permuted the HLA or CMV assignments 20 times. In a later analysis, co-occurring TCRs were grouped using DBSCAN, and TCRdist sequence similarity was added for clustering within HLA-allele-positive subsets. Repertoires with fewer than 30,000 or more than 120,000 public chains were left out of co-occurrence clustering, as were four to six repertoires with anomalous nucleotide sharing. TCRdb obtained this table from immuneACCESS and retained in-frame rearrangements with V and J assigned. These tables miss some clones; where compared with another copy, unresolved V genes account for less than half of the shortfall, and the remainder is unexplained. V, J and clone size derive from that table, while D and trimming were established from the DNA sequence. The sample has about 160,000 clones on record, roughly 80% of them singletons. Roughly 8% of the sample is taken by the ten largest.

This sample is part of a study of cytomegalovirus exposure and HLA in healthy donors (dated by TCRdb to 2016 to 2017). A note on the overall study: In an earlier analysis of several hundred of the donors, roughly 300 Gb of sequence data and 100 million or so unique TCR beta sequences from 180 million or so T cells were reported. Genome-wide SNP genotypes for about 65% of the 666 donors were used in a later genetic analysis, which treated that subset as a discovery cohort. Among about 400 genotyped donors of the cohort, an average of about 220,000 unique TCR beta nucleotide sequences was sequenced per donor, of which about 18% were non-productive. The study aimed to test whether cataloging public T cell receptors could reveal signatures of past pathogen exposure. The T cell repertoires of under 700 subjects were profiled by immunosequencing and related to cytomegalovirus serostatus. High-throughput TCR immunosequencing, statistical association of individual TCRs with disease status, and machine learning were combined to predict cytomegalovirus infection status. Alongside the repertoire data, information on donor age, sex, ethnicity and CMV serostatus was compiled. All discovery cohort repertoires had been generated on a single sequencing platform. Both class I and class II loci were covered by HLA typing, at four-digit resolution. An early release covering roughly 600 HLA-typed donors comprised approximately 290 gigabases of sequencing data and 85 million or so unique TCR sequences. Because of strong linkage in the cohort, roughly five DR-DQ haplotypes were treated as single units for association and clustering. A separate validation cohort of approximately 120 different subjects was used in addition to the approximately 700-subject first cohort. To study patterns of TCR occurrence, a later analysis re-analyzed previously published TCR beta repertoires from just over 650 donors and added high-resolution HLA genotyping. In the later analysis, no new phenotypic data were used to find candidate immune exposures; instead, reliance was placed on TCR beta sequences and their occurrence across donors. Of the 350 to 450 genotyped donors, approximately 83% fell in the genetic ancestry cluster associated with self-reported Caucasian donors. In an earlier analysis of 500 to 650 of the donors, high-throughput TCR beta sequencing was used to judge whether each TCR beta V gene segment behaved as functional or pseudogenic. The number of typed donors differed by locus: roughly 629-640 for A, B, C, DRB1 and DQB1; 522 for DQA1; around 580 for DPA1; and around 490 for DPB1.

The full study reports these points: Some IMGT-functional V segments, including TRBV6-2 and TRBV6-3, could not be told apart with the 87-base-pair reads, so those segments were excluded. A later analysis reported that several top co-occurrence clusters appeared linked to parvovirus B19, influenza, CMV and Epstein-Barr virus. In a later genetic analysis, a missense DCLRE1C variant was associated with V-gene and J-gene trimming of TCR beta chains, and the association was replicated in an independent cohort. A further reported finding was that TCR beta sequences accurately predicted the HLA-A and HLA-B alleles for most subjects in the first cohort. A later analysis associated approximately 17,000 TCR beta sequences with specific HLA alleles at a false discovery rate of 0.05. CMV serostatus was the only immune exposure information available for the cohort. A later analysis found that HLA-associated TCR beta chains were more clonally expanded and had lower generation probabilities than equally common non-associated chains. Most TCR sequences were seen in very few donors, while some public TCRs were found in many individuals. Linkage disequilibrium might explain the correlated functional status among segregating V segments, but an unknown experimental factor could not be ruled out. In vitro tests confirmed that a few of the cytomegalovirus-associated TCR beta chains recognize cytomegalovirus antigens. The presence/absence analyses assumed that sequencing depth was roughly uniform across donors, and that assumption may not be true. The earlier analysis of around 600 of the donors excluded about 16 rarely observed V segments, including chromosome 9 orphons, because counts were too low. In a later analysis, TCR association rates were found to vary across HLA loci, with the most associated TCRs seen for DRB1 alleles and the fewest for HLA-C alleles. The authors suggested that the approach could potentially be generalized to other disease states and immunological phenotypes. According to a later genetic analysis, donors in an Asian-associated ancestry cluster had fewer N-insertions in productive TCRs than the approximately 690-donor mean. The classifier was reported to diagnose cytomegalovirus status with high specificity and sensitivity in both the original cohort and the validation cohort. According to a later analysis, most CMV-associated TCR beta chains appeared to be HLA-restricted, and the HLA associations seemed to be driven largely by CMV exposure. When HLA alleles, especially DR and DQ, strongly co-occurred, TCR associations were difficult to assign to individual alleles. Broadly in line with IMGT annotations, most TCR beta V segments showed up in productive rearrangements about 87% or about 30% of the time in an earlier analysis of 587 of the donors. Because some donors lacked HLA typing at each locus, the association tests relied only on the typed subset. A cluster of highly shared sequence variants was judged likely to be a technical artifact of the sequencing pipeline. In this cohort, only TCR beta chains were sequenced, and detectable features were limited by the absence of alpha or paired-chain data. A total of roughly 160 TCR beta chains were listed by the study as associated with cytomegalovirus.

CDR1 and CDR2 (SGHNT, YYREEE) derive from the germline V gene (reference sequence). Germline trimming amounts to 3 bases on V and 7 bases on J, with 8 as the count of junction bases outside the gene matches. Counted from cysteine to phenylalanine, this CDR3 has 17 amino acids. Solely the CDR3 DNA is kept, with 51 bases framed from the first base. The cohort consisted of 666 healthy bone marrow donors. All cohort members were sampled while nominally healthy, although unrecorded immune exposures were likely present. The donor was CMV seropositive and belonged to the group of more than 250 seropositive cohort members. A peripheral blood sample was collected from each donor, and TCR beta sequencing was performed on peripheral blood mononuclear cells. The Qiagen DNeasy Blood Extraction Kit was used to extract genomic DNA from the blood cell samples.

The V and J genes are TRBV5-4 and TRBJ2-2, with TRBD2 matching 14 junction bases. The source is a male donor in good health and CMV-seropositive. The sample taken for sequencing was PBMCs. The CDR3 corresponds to CASSSTSGRARGGELFF. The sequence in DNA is TGTGCCAGCAGCTCGACTAGCGGGAGGGCCCGGGGCGGGGAGCTGTTTTTT.